The next 5 T cell receptor beta chains were all read from a single sample in a study of a mutant IDH1 vaccine in newly diagnosed glioma. The data were produced by immunoSEQ multiplex PCR, yet TCRdb's version contains in-frame clones alone and is incomplete. The table lists about 36,000 clones, under 90% of them singletons. The antigens for these receptors are not known. Time point here: week 11, during vaccination. With topical imiquimod, each dose of the vaccine consisted of 300 ug of mutant IDH1 20-mer peptide. This sample comprised peripheral blood mononuclear cells (PBMCs), obtained from a glioma patient whose treatment included an IDH1 peptide vaccine. These receptors originate from a woman in her 30s with glioma. Some clones in this sample may be carry-over from other donors' samples.

This chain connects TRBV5-6 to TRBJ2-1; 11 bases agree with TRBD2. With 4 bases clipped from V and 7 bases from J, the junction kept 10 bases outside the gene matches. The CDR3 covers 16 residues. Germline CDR1 is SGHDT and CDR2 is YYEEEE. The CDR3 is CASSGGTSGLINEQFF. Here the CDR3 DNA reads TGTGCCAGCAGCGGAGGGACTAGCGGTCTGATAAATGAGCAGTTCTTC.

The chain has TRBV2 and TRBJ2-1; no clear D. Germline CDR1 reads SNHLY; CDR2 reads FYNNEI. Trimming left V 5 bases short and J 1 base short, with 12 bases between. The CDR3 covers 15 residues. CDR3 in amino acids: CASSLLVGSYNEQFF. CDR3 bases: TGTGCCAGCAGTTTATTAGTGGGGTCCTACAATGAGCAGTTCTTC. Filled out from reference TRBV2 and TRBJ2-1, the complete variable domain reads EPEVTQTPSHQVTQMGQEVILRCVPISNHLYFYWYRQILGQKVEFLVSFYNNEISEKSEIFDDQFSVERPDGSNFTLKIRSTKLEDSAMYFCASSLLVGSYNEQFFGPGTRLTVL.

This rearrangement joins TRBV4-1 to TRBJ1-1; TRBD1 is a possible D gene (6 bases). Per the germline V gene, CDR1 is MGHRA and CDR2 is YSYEKL. The CDR3 contains 16 residues. V gave up 1 base and J gave up 6 bases, with 18 bases separating them. The CDR3 sequence: CASSQGRAGAFAEAFF. CDR3 DNA sequence: TGCGCCAGCAGCCAAGGGAGGGCAGGGGCTTTCGCTGAAGCTTTCTTT.

V is TRBV29-1 and J is TRBJ2-2, with D perhaps matching TRBD1 (6 bases). CDR3 length: 14 residues. From germline, CDR1 is SQVTM and CDR2 ANQGSEA. V was clipped by 6 bases and J by 7 bases, with 18 bases between them. CDR3 sequence: CSVPRGGSNGELFF. In DNA, the CDR3 is TGCAGCGTCCCCCGAGGGGGATCTAACGGGGAGCTGTTTTTT.

This chain connects TRBV13 to TRBJ2-7; 12 bases match TRBD2. The ends lost 5 bases at V and 0 bases at J; junction bases unmatched: 5. The CDR3 is 16 residues long. Germline CDR1 is PRHDT and CDR2 is FYEKMQ (reference sequence). The CDR3 DNA follows: TGTGCCAGCAGCCTCCTGACTAGCGGGAGCTCCTACGAGCAGTACTTC. It codes for CASSLLTSGSSYEQYF.